The clone carrying this T cell receptor (beta chain) was observed many times. Its specificity is unknown. Sequencing libraries of naive CD8 cells derived from approximately 20,000 to 980,000 sorted cells with 10%, 30% or 50% RNA. This CDR3 has 14 residues. Trimming removed 3 bases at V and 3 bases at J, with 11 bases between. Germline V gives CDR1 LNHDA, CDR2 SQIVND (reference sequence). Methods described previously, with TCR primers listed, were used for bulk TCR libraries. TCRdb re-analysed the PCR reads in MiXCR, keeping a single row per CDR3 protein. Seen here are 90,000 or so distinct CDR3 sequences, over 20% observed once, and the top ten hold 0.8% to 1.2%. This entry is derived from a study of molecular identifiers for immune sequencing clone quantification. Study-wide points: In naive cells, under 1% of molecules belonged to clones above 20 RNA copies, against over 97% in effector cells.

The chain links TRBV19 to TRBJ1-2; D is undetermined. The sequence was obtained from a human donor in good health. Some libraries in this study had Jurkat cell RNA spiked in. Input material: naive CD8+ T cells from blood, with Jurkat cell RNA spiked in. Stated subset: FACS-sorted CD8+CD4-CCR7+CD45RA+ naive T cells. The CDR3 loop reads CASSISGEYYGYTF. CDR3 nucleotide sequence: TGTGCCAGTAGTATTTCTGGGGAGTACTATGGCTACACCTTC.